The 29 T cell receptor beta chains listed next were all sequenced from one sample in a study of blood T cell repertoires in COVID-19. Produced via immunoSEQ multiplex PCR; TCRdb's table is partial and in-frame only. The table has approximately 190,000 clones, roughly nine tenths seen once; the top ten hold roughly 24%. Sequencing was carried out using PBMCs or T cells enriched from blood (not recorded which). These receptors were taken from a woman aged 40 to 49 in a cohort exposed to, infected with or recovered from COVID-19 (not recorded which).

The V gene is TRBV5-1, the J gene TRBJ1-1; the match to TRBD1 covers 9 bases. The CDR3 is 15 amino acids. V gave up 0 bases and J gave up 6 bases; unmatched junction bases: 6. CDR1 is SGHRS, CDR2 YFSETQ, per germline. The CDR3 sequence is CASSLGLGQGSEAFF. The CDR3 DNA follows: TGCGCCAGCAGCTTGGGTTTGGGACAGGGCTCTGAAGCTTTCTTT.

The CDR3 here is CASSIRSAAYGYTF. CDR3 in DNA: TGTGCCAGCAGTATCAGGTCCGCAGCCTATGGCTACACCTTC. The gene calls are TRBV6-5 and TRBJ1-2; D is unresolved. The ends were cut back, 5 bases at V and 4 bases at J, with 14 bases in the middle. CDR1 and CDR2 from the germline V gene are MNHEY and SVGAGI. The CDR3 runs to 14 residues.

The CDR3 region is CASSQDGTGGGGIEQYF. The CDR3 DNA reads as TGCGCCAGCAGCCAAGATGGGACCGGGGGGGGAGGCATCGAGCAGTACTTC. The chain recombines TRBV4-3 with TRBJ2-7; TRBD2 aligns across 8 bases. The CDR3 loop spans 17 amino acids. The J segment lost 6 bases and the V segment lost 0 bases, leaving 13 bases of the junction unmatched. Per the germline V gene, CDR1 is LGHNA and CDR2 is YSLEER.

This clone was seen just once. The rearrangement joins TRBV2 to TRBJ2-1; a weak D match, TRBD2 (7 bases). Germline assignment: CDR1 SNHLY and CDR2 FYNNEI. The CDR3 loop spans 14 amino acids. Trimming pared 4 bases from V and 7 bases from J, leaving 14 bases between. CDR3 nucleotide sequence: TGTGCCAGCAGTGCCGGGGGGCACGGGAATGAGCAGTTCTTC. Its protein is CASSAGGHGNEQFF. The complete variable domain, with remaining parts taken from reference TRBV2 and TRBJ2-1, reads EPEVTQTPSHQVTQMGQEVILRCVPISNHLYFYWYRQILGQKVEFLVSFYNNEISEKSEIFDDQFSVERPDGSNFTLKIRSTKLEDSAMYFCASSAGGHGNEQFFGPGTRLTVL.

The chain joins TRBV7-9 to TRBJ2-7; D is perhaps TRBD1 (5 bases). The CDR3 spans 13 residues. The V gene lost 4 bases and the J gene lost 4 bases, with 11 bases spanning the gap. CDR1 SEHNR and CDR2 FQNEAQ come from the germline V gene (reference sequence). DNA for the CDR3: TGTGCCAGCAGCTCGACAGAGAAATACGAGCAGTACTTC. This codes for CASSSTEKYEQYF.

The rearrangement joins TRBV5-1 to TRBJ2-7; 7 positions agree with TRBD1. V was clipped by 2 bases and J by 5 bases; unmatched bases: 10. The CDR3 runs to 15 residues. In germline, CDR1 is SGHRS, CDR2 YFSETQ. The CDR3 region is CASSLFGTVDHEQYF. In DNA, the CDR3 is TGCGCCAGCAGCTTATTCGGGACAGTCGACCACGAGCAGTACTTC.

This clone showed up just a few times. The rearrangement uses TRBV3-1 (or the pseudogene TRBV3-2) and TRBJ1-5, with D perhaps matching TRBD1 (5 bases). Trimming pared 3 bases from V and 2 bases from J, leaving 11 bases between. Germline CDR1 and CDR2: LGHDT and YNNKEL (reference sequence). CDR3 length: 15 residues. The CDR3 sequence is CASSQTVFGNQPQHF. In DNA form, the CDR3 reads TGTGCCAGCAGCCAGACAGTTTTCGGCAATCAGCCCCAGCATTTT.

The V call is TRBV9, the J call TRBJ2-5; 10 bases fit TRBD2. The CDR3 extends over 15 amino acids. The germline gives CDR1 SGDLS, CDR2 YYNGEE. J gave up 4 bases and V 0 bases, and 3 bases lay outside the gene matches. The CDR3 sequence is CASSVGSSGRETQYF. CDR3 sequence (DNA): TGTGCCAGCAGCGTAGGGTCTAGCGGGAGAGAGACCCAGTACTTC.

This chain joins TRBV27 and TRBJ2-7, with D tentatively TRBD2 (5 bases). The germline CDR1 and CDR2 sequences are MNHEY and SMNVEV (reference sequence). The CDR3 extends over 14 amino acids. V was trimmed by 0 bases and J by 6 bases, leaving 12 bases between them. In nucleotides, the CDR3 is TGTGCCAGCAGTTTATCTAGCGATGCCCCCGAGCAGTACTTC. Its protein product is CASSLSSDAPEQYF.

The chain has TRBV7-8 and TRBJ2-2; no definite D call. CDR1 SGHVS and CDR2 FQNEAQ come from the germline V gene. Deletions cut 4 bases from V and 6 bases from J, with 12 bases between. CDR3 length: 14 amino acids. CDR3: CASSYLIRAGELFF. Written as DNA, the CDR3 is TGTGCCAGCAGCTACCTAATACGGGCCGGGGAGCTGTTTTTT. The complete variable domain, with remaining parts taken from reference TRBV7-8 and TRBJ2-2, reads GAGVSQSPRYKVAKRGQDVALRCDPISGHVSLFWYQQALGQGPEFLTYFQNEAQLDKSGLPSDRFFAERPEGSVSTLKIQRTQQEDSAVYLCASSYLIRAGELFFGEGSRLTVL.

The chain is built from TRBV7-2 and TRBJ1-5; 7 nucleotides match TRBD1. CDR1 and CDR2 (germline): SGHTA, FQGNSA. The CDR3 runs to 13 residues. V gave up 5 bases and J gave up 3 bases; unmatched junction bases: 1. As DNA, the CDR3 is TGTGCCAGCAGCGGACAGGTCAATCAGCCCCAGCATTTT. Translated, it gives CASSGQVNQPQHF.

The V call is TRBV27, the J call TRBJ1-6; tentative D call: TRBD1 (5 bases). The germline V gene has CDR1 MNHEY and CDR2 SMNVEV (reference sequence). The ends were cut back, 3 bases at V and 7 bases at J, with 16 bases in the middle. The CDR3 runs 16 residues. CDR3 sequence reads: CASSFIAGGGNSPLHF. DNA for the CDR3: TGTGCCAGCAGTTTTATAGCCGGGGGGGGAAATTCACCCCTCCACTTT.

The chain employs TRBV19 and TRBJ2-1; tentative D call: TRBD2 (6 bases). This CDR3 comprises 13 residues. Trimming took 8 bases from V and 2 from J, leaving 10 bases between them. Looked up from germline, CDR1 is LNHDA and CDR2 is SQIVND (reference sequence). In DNA form, the CDR3 reads TGTGCCAGTTCGGGAGCCCCCTACAATGAGCAGTTCTTC. Translating it yields CASSGAPYNEQFF.

In regard to this clone: Mismatch with germline at one junction end may stem from a read error. This chain connects TRBV5-6 to TRBJ2-7, with 7 bases fitting TRBD2. Germline loops: CDR1 SGHDT, CDR2 YYEEEE. This CDR3 is built from 12 residues. This CDR3 reads CASSYGTNPWEF. CDR3 DNA: TGTGCCAGCAGTTACGGGACTAACCCTTGGGAGTTC.

This chain uses TRBV3-1 (or the pseudogene TRBV3-2) with TRBJ2-5; 8 nucleotides line up with TRBD2. This CDR3 has 14 residues. V gave up 7 bases and J gave up 5 bases; unmatched junction bases: 9. Germline-derived CDR1 and CDR2 are LGHDT and YNNKEL (reference sequence). The CDR3 loop reads CASTHRGGQETQYF. CDR3 DNA: TGTGCCAGCACCCACCGGGGGGGGCAGGAGACCCAGTACTTC.

The chain employs TRBV7-9 and TRBJ2-5; D might be TRBD2 (6 bases). Germline-derived CDR1 and CDR2 are SEHNR and FQNEAQ (reference sequence). The V and J ends lost 3 bases and 5 bases respectively, with 16 bases between them. The CDR3 is 15 amino acids. The CDR3: CASSFVQVGRETQYF. In DNA form, the CDR3 reads TGTGCCAGCAGCTTCGTACAGGTTGGGAGGGAGACCCAGTACTTC.

The chain couples TRBV15 to TRBJ1-1; D is unresolved. CDR3 length: 14 residues. The germline V gene has CDR1 LNHNV and CDR2 YYDKDF (reference sequence). V was clipped by 0 bases and J by 5 bases, with 10 bases between them. The chain's CDR3 is CATSRDRETTEAFF. CDR3 DNA sequence: TGTGCCACCAGCAGAGATAGGGAGACTACTGAAGCTTTCTTT.

V usage is TRBV28 and J usage is TRBJ1-1; TRBD1 agrees at 7 bases. Germline trimming cut 3 bases from V and 1 base from J; bases unmatched to any gene: 11. The CDR3 totals 17 residues. CDR1 is MDHEN, CDR2 SYDVKM, per germline. CDR3 residues: CASSFQTGRPKNTEAFF. In nucleotides, the CDR3 is TGTGCCAGCAGTTTCCAGACAGGGCGCCCAAAGAACACTGAAGCTTTCTTT.

The rearrangement uses TRBV3-1 (or the pseudogene TRBV3-2) and TRBJ1-1, with 8 bases aligning to TRBD1. This CDR3 comprises 15 residues. J lost 6 bases, V lost 4 bases, and 10 bases had no gene match. Germline values: CDR1 LGHDT, CDR2 YNNKEL (reference sequence). The CDR3 here is CASSRTSGGNAEAFF. CDR3 DNA: TGTGCCAGCAGCCGTACCTCAGGGGGCAACGCTGAAGCTTTCTTT.

The rearrangement uses TRBV27 and TRBJ2-2; weak D call: TRBD2 (6 bases). V lost 5 bases, J lost 4 bases, and 14 bases lay in between. The germline CDR1 and CDR2 sequences are MNHEY and SMNVEV (reference sequence). The CDR3 runs 15 residues. The DNA for the CDR3 is TGTGCCAGCAGTACTAGCCCCGGTGGCACCGGGGAGCTGTTTTTT. Residues: CASSTSPGGTGELFF.

The V call is TRBV7-9, the J call TRBJ1-1, with D possibly being TRBD1 (5 bases). This CDR3 is built from 13 residues. The germline V and J ends were trimmed by 7 bases and 1 base, with 10 bases remaining between them. The germline CDR1 and CDR2 sequences are SEHNR and FQNEAQ (reference sequence). The CDR3 DNA reads as TGTGCCAGCATGTACGGGGGGAACACTGAAGCTTTCTTT. Translated, it gives CASMYGGNTEAFF.

V and J are TRBV19 and TRBJ1-5, with no clear D. Germline loops: CDR1 LNHDA, CDR2 SQIVND (reference sequence). CDR3 length equals 15 residues. The V end lost 6 bases, the J end lost 1 base, and 13 bases lay between the germline ends. Here the CDR3 reads CASRYQEGSNQPQHF. The CDR3 DNA is TGTGCCAGTAGGTATCAGGAGGGCAGCAATCAGCCCCAGCATTTT.

J is TRBJ1-1 and V is TRBV5-1; D is perhaps TRBD1 (6 bases). The CDR3 covers 16 residues. The V end was cut by 9 bases, the J end by 2 bases, with 23 bases between. CDR1 is SGHRS and CDR2 is YFSETQ in the germline V gene. The CDR3 reads CATTPKGGAKNTEAFF. CDR3 DNA: TGCGCCACCACCCCCAAGGGGGGGGCAAAAAACACTGAAGCTTTCTTT.

This clone was seen just once. CDR3 residues: CASSIGGGRNEQFF. Written as DNA, the CDR3 is TGTGCCAGTAGTATTGGGGGAGGAAGGAATGAGCAGTTCTTC. The rearrangement uses TRBV19 and TRBJ2-1, with a possible D match to TRBD2 (6 bases). There are 14 residues in the CDR3. V was shortened by 3 bases and J by 7 bases, with 13 bases between the two germline ends. CDR1 is LNHDA and CDR2 is SQIVND in the germline V gene (reference sequence).

The rearrangement links TRBV6-5 to TRBJ1-2; tentatively, D is TRBD1 (5 bases). Germline values: CDR1 MNHEY, CDR2 SVGAGI. The CDR3 contains 13 residues. V gave up 3 bases and J gave up 7 bases, with 12 bases separating them. The CDR3 DNA reads as TGTGCCAGCAGTTATTCGGGGGGAGGTGGCTACACCTTC. It translates to CASSYSGGGGYTF.

The chain combines TRBV24-1 with TRBJ2-1, with 13 nucleotides matching TRBD2. J lost 8 bases, V lost 9 bases, and 6 bases had no gene match. The CDR3 spans 14 residues. Germline CDR1 KGHDR, CDR2 SFDVKD. DNA for the CDR3: TGTGCCACCTCCCGACTAGCGGGAGGCTATGAGCAGTTCTTC. The encoded protein is CATSRLAGGYEQFF.

This clone was detected a few times. The chain has TRBV19 and TRBJ2-2; TRBD2 matches 10 bases. The CDR3 is 17 residues long. With V trimmed by 7 bases and J by 5 bases, 13 bases remained unmatched. The germline CDR1 and CDR2 sequences are LNHDA and SQIVND (reference sequence). CDR3 amino acids: CASTKEETSGPTGELFF. CDR3 coding DNA: TGTGCCAGTACCAAGGAGGAGACTAGCGGGCCGACCGGGGAGCTGTTTTTT.

This rearrangement joins TRBV18 to TRBJ2-5, with a weak D call TRBD1 (6 bases). The CDR3 runs 16 residues. Germline loops: CDR1 KGHSH, CDR2 LQKENI. Trimming shortened V by 5 bases and J by 6 bases, and 22 bases separated the two germline ends. DNA for the CDR3: TGTGCCAGCTCAAATAGTCGAGAACAGGGTGGACAGACCCAGTACTTC. Protein product: CASSNSREQGGQTQYF.

CDR3 nucleotides: TGCACCAGCAGCCAAGGGAAGCGGGGGGGCCCCCGCACAGATACGCAGTATTTT. Translated, it gives CTSSQGKRGGPRTDTQYF. The chain couples TRBV1 to TRBJ2-3; TRBD2 reflects the table's D call only, with no check against the DNA. TRBV1 is reported as a pseudogene. The CDR3 extends over 18 amino acids.